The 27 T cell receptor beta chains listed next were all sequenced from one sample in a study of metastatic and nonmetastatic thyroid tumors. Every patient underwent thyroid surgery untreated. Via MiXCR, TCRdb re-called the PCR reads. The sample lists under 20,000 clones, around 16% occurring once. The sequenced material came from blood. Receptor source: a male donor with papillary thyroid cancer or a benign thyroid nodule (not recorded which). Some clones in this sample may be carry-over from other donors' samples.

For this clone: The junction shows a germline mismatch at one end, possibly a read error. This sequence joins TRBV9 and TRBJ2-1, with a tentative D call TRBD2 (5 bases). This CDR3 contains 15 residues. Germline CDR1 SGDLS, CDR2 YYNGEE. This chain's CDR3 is CSSSVSSLEYNEQFF. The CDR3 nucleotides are TGTTCCAGTAGCGTAAGTTCACTAGAATACAATGAGCAGTTCTTC.

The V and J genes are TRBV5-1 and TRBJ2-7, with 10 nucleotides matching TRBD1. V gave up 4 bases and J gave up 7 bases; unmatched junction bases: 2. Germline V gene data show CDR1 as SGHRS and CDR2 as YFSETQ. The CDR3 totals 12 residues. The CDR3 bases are TGCGCCAGCAGCAGGGGACAGGGGGAGCAGTACTTC. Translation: CASSRGQGEQYF.

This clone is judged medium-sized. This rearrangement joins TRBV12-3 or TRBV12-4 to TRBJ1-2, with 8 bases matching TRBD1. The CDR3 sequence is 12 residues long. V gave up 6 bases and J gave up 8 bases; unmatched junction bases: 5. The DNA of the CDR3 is TGTGCCAGCAGCAGACAGGGGATAGGCTACACCTTC. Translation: CASSRQGIGYTF.

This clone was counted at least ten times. In DNA, the CDR3 is TGTGCCAGCACCTCCGGGACAGGGCTATACGAGCAGTACTTC. Encoded protein: CASTSGTGLYEQYF. The rearrangement uses TRBV25-1 and TRBJ2-7; 9 bases are a match to TRBD1. Trimming cost V 7 bases and J 4 bases; bases outside gene matches: 8. CDR1 is MGHDK, CDR2 SYGVNS, per germline. The CDR3 contains 14 residues.

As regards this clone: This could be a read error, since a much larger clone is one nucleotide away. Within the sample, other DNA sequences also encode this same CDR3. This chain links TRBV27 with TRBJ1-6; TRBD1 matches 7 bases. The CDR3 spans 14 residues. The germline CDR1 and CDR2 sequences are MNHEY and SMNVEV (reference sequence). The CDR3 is CASSSTGRDSPLHF. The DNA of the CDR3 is TGCGCCAGCAGTTCGACAGGGAGGGATTCACCCCTCCACTTT.

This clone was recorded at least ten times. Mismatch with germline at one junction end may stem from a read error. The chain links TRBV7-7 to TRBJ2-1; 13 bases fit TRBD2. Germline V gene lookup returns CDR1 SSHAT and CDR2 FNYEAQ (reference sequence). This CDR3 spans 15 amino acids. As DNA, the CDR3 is TGTGCTAGCAGCTTCGGGACTAGCGGGATCAATGAGCAGTTCTTC. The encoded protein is CASSFGTSGINEQFF.

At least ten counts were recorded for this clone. In nucleotides, the CDR3 is TGTGCCTCCCTTGGGTCGGCGGGCTACGAGCAGTACTTC. Its protein is CASLGSAGYEQYF. V is TRBV28 and J is TRBJ2-7, with D perhaps TRBD2 (5 bases). Germline CDR1 and CDR2: MDHEN and SYDVKM. Trimming shortened V by 11 bases and J by 3 bases, and 17 bases separated the two germline ends. This CDR3 is 13 amino acids long.

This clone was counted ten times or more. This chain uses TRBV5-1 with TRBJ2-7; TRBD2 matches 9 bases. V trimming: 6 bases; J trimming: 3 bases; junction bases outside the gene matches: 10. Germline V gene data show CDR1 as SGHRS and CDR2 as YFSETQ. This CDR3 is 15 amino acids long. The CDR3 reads CASTLGLAGNYEQYF. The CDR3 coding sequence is TGCGCCAGCACTCTGGGGCTAGCGGGGAACTACGAGCAGTACTTC. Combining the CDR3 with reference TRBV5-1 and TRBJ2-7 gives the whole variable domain KAGVTQTPRYLIKTRGQQVTLSCSPISGHRSVSWYQQTPGQGLQFLFEYFSETQRNKGNFPGRFSGRQFSNSRSEMNVSTLELGDSALYLCASTLGLAGNYEQYFGPGTRLTVT.

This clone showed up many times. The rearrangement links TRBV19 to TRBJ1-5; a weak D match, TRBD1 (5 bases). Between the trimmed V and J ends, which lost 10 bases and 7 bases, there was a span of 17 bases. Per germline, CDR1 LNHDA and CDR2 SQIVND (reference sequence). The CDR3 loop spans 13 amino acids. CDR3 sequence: CATKAPGTQPQHF. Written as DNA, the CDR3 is TGTGCCACAAAAGCCCCGGGGACCCAGCCCCAGCATTTT. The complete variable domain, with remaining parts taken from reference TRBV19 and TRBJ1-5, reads DGGITQSPKYLFRKEGQNVTLSCEQNLNHDAMYWYRQDPGQGLRLIYYSQIVNDFQKGDIAEGYSVSREKKESFPLTVTSAQKNPTAFYLCATKAPGTQPQHFGDGTRLSIL.

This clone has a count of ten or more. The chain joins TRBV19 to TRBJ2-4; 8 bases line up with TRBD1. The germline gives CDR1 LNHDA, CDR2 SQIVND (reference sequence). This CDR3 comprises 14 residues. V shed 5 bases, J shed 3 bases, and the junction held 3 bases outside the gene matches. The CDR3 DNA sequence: TGTGCCAGTAGTCAGGGGGCGGACAAAAACATTCAGTACTTC. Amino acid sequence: CASSQGADKNIQYF.

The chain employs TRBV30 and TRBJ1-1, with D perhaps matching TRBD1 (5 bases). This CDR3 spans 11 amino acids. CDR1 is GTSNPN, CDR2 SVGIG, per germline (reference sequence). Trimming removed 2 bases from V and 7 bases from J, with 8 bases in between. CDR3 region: CAWSWGGEAFF. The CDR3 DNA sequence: TGTGCCTGGAGTTGGGGGGGTGAAGCTTTCTTT. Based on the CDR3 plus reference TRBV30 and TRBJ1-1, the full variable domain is SQTIHQWPATLVQPVGSPLSLECTVEGTSNPNLYWYRQAAGRGLQLLFYSVGIGQISSEVPQNLSASRPQDRQFILSSKKLLLSDSGFYLCAWSWGGEAFFGQGTRLTVV.

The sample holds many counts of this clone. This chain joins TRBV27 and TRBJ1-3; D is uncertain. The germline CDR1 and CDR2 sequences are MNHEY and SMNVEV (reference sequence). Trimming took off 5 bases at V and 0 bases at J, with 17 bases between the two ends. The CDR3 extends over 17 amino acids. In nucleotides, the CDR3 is TGTGCCAGCAGTGCCCCCGAGGACTGCATCTCTGGAAACACCATATATTTT. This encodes CASSAPEDCISGNTIYF.

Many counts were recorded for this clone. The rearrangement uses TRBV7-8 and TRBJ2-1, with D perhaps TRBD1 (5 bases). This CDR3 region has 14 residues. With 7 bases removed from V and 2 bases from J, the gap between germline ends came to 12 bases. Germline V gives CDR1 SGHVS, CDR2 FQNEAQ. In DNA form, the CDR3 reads TGTGCCAGCATCGATCAGGGAACCTACAATGAGCAGTTCTTC. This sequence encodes CASIDQGTYNEQFF.

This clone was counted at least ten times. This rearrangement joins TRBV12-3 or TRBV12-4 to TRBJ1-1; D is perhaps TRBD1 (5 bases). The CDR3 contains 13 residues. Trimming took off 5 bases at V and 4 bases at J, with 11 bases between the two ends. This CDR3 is CASSTQGSTEAFF. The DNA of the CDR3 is TGTGCCAGCAGTACCCAGGGTAGCACTGAAGCTTTCTTT.

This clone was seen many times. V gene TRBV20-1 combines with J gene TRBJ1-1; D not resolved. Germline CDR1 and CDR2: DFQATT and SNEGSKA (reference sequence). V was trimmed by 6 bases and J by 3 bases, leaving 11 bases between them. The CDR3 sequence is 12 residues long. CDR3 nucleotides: TGCAGTGCCAAAAGAGGCGACACTGAAGCTTTCTTT. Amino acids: CSAKRGDTEAFF.

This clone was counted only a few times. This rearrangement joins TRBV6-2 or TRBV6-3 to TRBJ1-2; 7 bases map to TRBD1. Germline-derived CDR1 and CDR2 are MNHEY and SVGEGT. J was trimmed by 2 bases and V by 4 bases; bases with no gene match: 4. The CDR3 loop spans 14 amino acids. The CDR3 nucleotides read TGTGCCAGCAGTTCCCGGGACAGCAACTATGGCTACACCTTC. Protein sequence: CASSSRDSNYGYTF.

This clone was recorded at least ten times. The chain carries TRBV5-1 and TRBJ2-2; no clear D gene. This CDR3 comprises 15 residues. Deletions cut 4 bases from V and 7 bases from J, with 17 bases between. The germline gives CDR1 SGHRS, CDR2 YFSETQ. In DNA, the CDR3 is TGCGCCAGCAGCGTACTCCTCGGGCAAGGCGGGGAGCTGTTTTTT. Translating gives CASSVLLGQGGELFF.

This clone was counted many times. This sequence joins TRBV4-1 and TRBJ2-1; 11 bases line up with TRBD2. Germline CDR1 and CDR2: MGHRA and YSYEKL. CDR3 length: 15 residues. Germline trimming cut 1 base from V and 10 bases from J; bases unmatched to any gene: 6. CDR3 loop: CASSQVLAGGDEQFF. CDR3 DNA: TGCGCCAGCAGCCAAGTCCTAGCGGGAGGAGACGAGCAGTTCTTC.

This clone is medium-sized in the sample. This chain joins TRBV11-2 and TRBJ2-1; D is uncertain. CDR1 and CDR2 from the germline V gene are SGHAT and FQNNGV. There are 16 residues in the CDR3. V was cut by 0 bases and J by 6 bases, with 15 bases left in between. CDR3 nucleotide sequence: TGTGCCAGCAGCTTAGAGATGGTAGCACCCATCAATGAGCAGTTCTTC. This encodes CASSLEMVAPINEQFF.

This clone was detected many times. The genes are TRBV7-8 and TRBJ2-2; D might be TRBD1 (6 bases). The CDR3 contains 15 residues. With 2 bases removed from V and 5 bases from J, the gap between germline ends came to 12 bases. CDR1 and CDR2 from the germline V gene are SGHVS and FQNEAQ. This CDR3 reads CASSLSRGVTGELFF. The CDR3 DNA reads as TGTGCCAGCAGCTTATCCAGGGGAGTAACCGGGGAGCTGTTTTTT.

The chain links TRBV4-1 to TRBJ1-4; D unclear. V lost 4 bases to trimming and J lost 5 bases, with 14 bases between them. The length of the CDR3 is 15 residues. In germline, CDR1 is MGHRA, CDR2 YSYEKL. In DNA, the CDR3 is TGCGCCAGCAGCCCCTCCGGTAACTCAAATGAAAAACTGTTTTTT. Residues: CASSPSGNSNEKLFF.

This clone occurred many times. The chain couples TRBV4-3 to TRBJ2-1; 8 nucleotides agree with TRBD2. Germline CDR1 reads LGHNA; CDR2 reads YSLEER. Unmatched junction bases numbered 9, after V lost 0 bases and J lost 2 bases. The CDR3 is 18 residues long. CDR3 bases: TGCGCCAGCAGCCAAGATCAAGGAGCGGGAGACACCTACAATGAGCAGTTCTTC. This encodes CASSQDQGAGDTYNEQFF.

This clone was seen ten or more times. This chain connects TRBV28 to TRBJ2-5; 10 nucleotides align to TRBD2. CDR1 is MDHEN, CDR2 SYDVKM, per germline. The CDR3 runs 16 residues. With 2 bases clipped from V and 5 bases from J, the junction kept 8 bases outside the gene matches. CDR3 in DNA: TGTGCCAGCAGTTTACGGGCTAGCGGGAGTCGGGAGACCCAGTACTTC. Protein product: CASSLRASGSRETQYF.

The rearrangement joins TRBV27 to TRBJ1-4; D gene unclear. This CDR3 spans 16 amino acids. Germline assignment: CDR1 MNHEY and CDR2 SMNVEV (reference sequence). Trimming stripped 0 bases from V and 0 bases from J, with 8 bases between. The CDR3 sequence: CASSLSNPSTNEKLFF. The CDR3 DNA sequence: TGTGCCAGCAGTTTATCGAACCCTTCAACTAATGAAAAACTGTTTTTT.

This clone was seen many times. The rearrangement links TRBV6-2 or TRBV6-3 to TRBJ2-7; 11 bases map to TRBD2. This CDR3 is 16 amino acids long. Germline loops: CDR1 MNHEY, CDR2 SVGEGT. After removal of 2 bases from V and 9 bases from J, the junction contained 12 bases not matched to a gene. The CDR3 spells CASSYGTSGYLPVQYF. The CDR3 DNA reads TGTGCCAGCAGTTACGGGACTAGCGGATACCTCCCCGTGCAGTACTTC.

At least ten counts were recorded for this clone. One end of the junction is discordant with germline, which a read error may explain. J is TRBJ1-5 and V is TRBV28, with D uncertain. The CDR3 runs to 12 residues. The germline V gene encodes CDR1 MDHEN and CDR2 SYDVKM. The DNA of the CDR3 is TGTGCCAGCAGTCCCCAGGTTCAGACCCAGCATTTT. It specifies CASSPQVQTQHF.

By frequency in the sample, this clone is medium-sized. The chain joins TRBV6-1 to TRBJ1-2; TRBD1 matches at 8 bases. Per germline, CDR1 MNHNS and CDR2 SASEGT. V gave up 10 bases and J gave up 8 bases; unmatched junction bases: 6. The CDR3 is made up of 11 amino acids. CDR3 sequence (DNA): TGTGCCACCCGGACAGGGTTAGGCTACACCTTC. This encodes CATRTGLGYTF.